These 12 T cell receptor beta chains originate from one sample sequenced in a study of blood T cells in healthy people across ages. A second roughly 6 to 12 cycle PCR used barcoded and J-beta primers. Each CDR3 protein is one row after TCRdb ran MiXCR on the 5' RACE reads. The sample has 800,000 to 1,000,000 distinct CDR3 sequences; 45% to 50% are singletons. Material for sequencing was blood. These receptor sequences come from a man younger than 40 in good health.

In this sample, this clonotype turned up a few times. The chain is built from TRBV6-5 and TRBJ2-1; TRBD1 aligns across 8 bases. J lost 7 bases, V lost 1 base, and 9 bases had no gene match. Germline CDR1 reads MNHEY; CDR2 reads SVGAGI. The CDR3 length is 16 residues. Written as DNA, the CDR3 is TGTGCCAGCAGTTACTTCACAGGGGGTGGTATGAATGAGCAGTTCTTC. Translation gives CASSYFTGGGMNEQFF.

The chain uses TRBV28 and TRBJ2-1; D unclear. Germline V gene data show CDR1 as MDHEN and CDR2 as SYDVKM. With 3 bases removed from V and 10 bases from J, the gap between germline ends came to 7 bases. CDR3 length: 11 amino acids. Here the CDR3 DNA reads TGTGCCAGCAGTTTTCAATGGGAGCAGTTCTTC. Translated, it gives CASSFQWEQFF. Together with reference TRBV28 and TRBJ2-1, the CDR3 gives the full variable domain: DVKVTQSSRYLVKRTGEKVFLECVQDMDHENMFWYRQDPGLGLRLIYFSYDVKMKEKGDIPEGYSVSREKKERFSLILESASTNQTSMYLCASSFQWEQFFGPGTRLTVL.

This chain connects TRBV20-1 to TRBJ1-5; D gene unclear. V lost 7 bases to trimming and J lost 7 bases, with 17 bases between them. Germline V gives CDR1 DFQATT, CDR2 SNEGSKA (reference sequence). CDR3 length: 13 amino acids. The CDR3 nucleotides read TGCAGTGGCGTACGGGGTATCGGCCAGCCCCAGCATTTT. Translating gives CSGVRGIGQPQHF.

On this clonotype itself: A read error may account for a junction end that differs from germline. V is TRBV16 and J is TRBJ2-3; 10 bases are a match to TRBD2. The germline V gene has CDR1 KGHSY and CDR2 FQNENV. The CDR3 runs to 16 residues. The chain's CDR3 is CAGSRGLAASTDTQYF. DNA for the CDR3: TGTGCCGGCAGCCGAGGACTAGCGGCTAGCACAGATACGCAGTATTTT.

This rearrangement joins TRBV18 to TRBJ1-4; no firm D call. The V and J ends lost 0 bases and 0 bases respectively, with 2 bases between them. The CDR3 has 14 residues. CDR1 is KGHSH, CDR2 LQKENI, per germline. The CDR3 here is CASSPPSTNEKLFF. The CDR3 bases are TGTGCCAGCTCACCACCCTCAACTAATGAAAAACTGTTTTTT.

The J gene is TRBJ2-7, the V gene TRBV6-1; D might be TRBD1 or TRBD2, each matching 6 bases. CDR3 length equals 14 residues. Trimming cost V 7 bases and J 0 bases, with 13 bases left between them. Germline V CDR1 and CDR2: MNHNS, SASEGT. In nucleotides, the CDR3 is TGTGCCAGCATCGTGGGGGGCACCTCCTACGAGCAGTACTTC. It codes for CASIVGGTSYEQYF.

The gene calls are TRBV7-9 and TRBJ1-4; TRBD1 matches 9 bases. The CDR3 length is 16 residues. Germline V lookup: CDR1 SEHNR, CDR2 FQNEAQ (reference sequence). J was trimmed by 7 bases and V by 3 bases; bases with no gene match: 9. The CDR3 DNA is TGTGCCAGCAGCTTCTTAACAGGGGGCCGAGGTGAAAAACTGTTTTTT. Translation: CASSFLTGGRGEKLFF.

CDR3 coding DNA: TGTGCCACCAGTGATGTGAGGGAGGAGACCCAGTACTTC. This encodes CATSDVREETQYF. The V and J genes are TRBV24-1 and TRBJ2-7; a possible D gene is TRBD2 (5 bases). The assigned J gene may be wrong: the sequence end matches TRBJ2-5 better. Germline CDR1 KGHDR, CDR2 SFDVKD. This CDR3 has 13 residues.

The rearrangement uses TRBV2 and TRBJ1-5; D perhaps matches TRBD1 (6 bases). V lost 2 bases and J lost 7, with 15 bases in between. Per the germline V gene, CDR1 is SNHLY and CDR2 is FYNNEI. CDR3 length: 15 residues. CDR3 sequence reads: CASSETSGAIQPQHF. CDR3 DNA: TGTGCCAGCAGTGAAACATCAGGGGCTATACAGCCCCAGCATTTT. The whole variable domain, remainder taken from reference TRBV2 and TRBJ1-5, is EPEVTQTPSHQVTQMGQEVILRCVPISNHLYFYWYRQILGQKVEFLVSFYNNEISEKSEIFDDQFSVERPDGSNFTLKIRSTKLEDSAMYFCASSETSGAIQPQHFGDGTRLSIL.

The chain couples TRBV6-5 to TRBJ1-1; D unclear. CDR3 length: 13 residues. Trimming left V 4 bases short and J 0 bases short, with 6 bases between. CDR1 is MNHEY and CDR2 is SVGAGI in the germline V gene. The CDR3 sequence: CASSSGMNTEAFF. In nucleotides, the CDR3 is TGTGCCAGCAGTTCCGGCATGAACACTGAAGCTTTCTTT.

The gene calls are TRBV27 and TRBJ1-1; a weak D match, TRBD1 (5 bases). Between the trimmed V and J ends, which lost 8 bases and 4 bases, there was a span of 17 bases. Per the germline V gene, CDR1 is MNHEY and CDR2 is SMNVEV (reference sequence). The CDR3 loop spans 14 amino acids. The CDR3 is CASSIFEGSTEAFF. DNA for the CDR3: TGTGCCAGCTCCATTTTCGAGGGGAGCACTGAAGCTTTCTTT.

The chain is built from TRBV2 and TRBJ2-3; D is undetermined. V was cut by 8 bases and J by 0 bases, with 15 bases left in between. The CDR3 runs to 15 residues. Germline V gene sequence: CDR1 SNHLY, CDR2 FYNNEI. The CDR3 coding sequence is TGTGCCAGCCCGAGTGCAACAGCTAGCACAGATACGCAGTATTTT. It is translated as CASPSATASTDTQYF.